Listed below are T cell receptor beta chains from one sample, sequenced in a study of early T cells in non-severe SARS-CoV-2 infection. TCRdb re-called the 5' RACE reads with MiXCR, one entry per CDR3 protein. This sample carries some 50,000 distinct CDR3 sequences, around 9.7% of them seen once, and the ten largest clones take under 25%. Sequenced input: whole blood. These receptor sequences come from an adult who was a healthcare worker with PCR-confirmed SARS-CoV-2 infection or an uninfected control (not recorded which). The CDR3 runs from the conserved cysteine through the conserved F or W. The D gene is left open where the match is weak. Some rows have no size entry. The others give once, few or many, or a class for an expanded clone.

v_gene: TRBV5-6; d_gene: -; j_gene: TRBJ1-1; abundance: -; CDR3aa: CASSFGLNLWDTEAFF; CDR3nt: TGTGCCAGCAGCTTTGGGCTAAATCTTTGGGACACTGAAGCTTTCTTT
v_gene: TRBV14; d_gene: -; j_gene: TRBJ1-1; abundance: many; CDR3aa: CASSDGLRRTEAFF; CDR3nt: TGTGCCAGCAGCGACGGTCTGCGGAGGACTGAAGCTTTCTTT
v_gene: TRBV29-1; d_gene: TRBD2; j_gene: TRBJ2-5; abundance: medium-sized; CDR3aa: CSVRGGLAAQETQYF; CDR3nt: TGCAGCGTTCGAGGGGGACTAGCGGCGCAAGAGACCCAGTACTTC
v_gene: TRBV4-1; d_gene: TRBD1; j_gene: TRBJ2-3; abundance: few; CDR3aa: CASSQGFVRTGGLNTQYF; CDR3nt: TGCGCCAGCAGCCAAGGCTTCGTTAGGACAGGGGGATTGAATACGCAGTATTTT
v_gene: TRBV6-6; d_gene: -; j_gene: TRBJ1-4; abundance: many; CDR3aa: CASSSWEKLFF; CDR3nt: TGTGCCAGCAGTTCATGGGAAAAACTGTTTTTT
v_gene: TRBV4-2; d_gene: -; j_gene: TRBJ2-5; abundance: -; CDR3aa: CASSHLQRQETQYF; CDR3nt: TGTGCCAGCAGCCACCTACAGAGACAAGAGACCCAGTACTTC
v_gene: TRBV10-1; d_gene: -; j_gene: TRBJ2-5; abundance: -; CDR3aa: CASSEDLAPETQYF; CDR3nt: TGCGCCAGCAGTGAAGATTTGGCACCCGAGACCCAGTACTTC
v_gene: TRBV15; d_gene: -; j_gene: TRBJ1-1; abundance: few; CDR3aa: CATSRGEGGTEAFF; CDR3nt: TGTGCCACCAGCAGGGGCGAGGGCGGCACTGAAGCTTTCTTT
v_gene: TRBV9; d_gene: -; j_gene: TRBJ2-1; abundance: many; CDR3aa: CASSVTSSYNEQFF; CDR3nt: TGTGCCAGCAGCGTGACTTCTTCCTACAATGAGCAGTTCTTC
v_gene: TRBV5-1; d_gene: TRBD2; j_gene: TRBJ2-3; abundance: few; CDR3aa: CASCRGGRTDTQYF; CDR3nt: TGCGCCAGCTGCCGGGGGGGCCGCACAGATACGCAGTATTTT
v_gene: TRBV7-9; d_gene: -; j_gene: TRBJ1-1; abundance: -; CDR3aa: CASSFIQWSNTEAFF; CDR3nt: TGTGCCAGCAGCTTTATACAGTGGTCGAACACTGAAGCTTTCTTT
v_gene: TRBV12-3/TRBV12-4; d_gene: -; j_gene: TRBJ1-1; abundance: many; CDR3aa: CASRPWGGARSFF; CDR3nt: TGTGCCAGCAGGCCTTGGGGGGGGGCGCGGTCTTTCTTT
v_gene: TRBV30; d_gene: -; j_gene: TRBJ1-1; abundance: many; CDR3aa: CAWSVSYRRNTEAFF; CDR3nt: TGTGCCTGGAGTGTCAGTTATAGACGGAACACTGAAGCTTTCTTT
v_gene: TRBV12-3/TRBV12-4; d_gene: -; j_gene: TRBJ2-6; abundance: -; CDR3aa: CASSRSGANVLTF; CDR3nt: TGTGCCAGCAGTCGCTCTGGGGCCAACGTCCTGACTTTC
v_gene: TRBV4-1; d_gene: -; j_gene: TRBJ1-3; abundance: -; CDR3aa: CASSQGGAGASGNTIYF; CDR3nt: TGCGCCAGCAGCCAAGGGGGTGCAGGCGCCTCTGGAAACACCATATATTTT
v_gene: TRBV5-4; d_gene: TRBD2; j_gene: TRBJ2-1; abundance: few; CDR3aa: CASSSSAGVNNEQFF; CDR3nt: TGTGCCAGCAGCTCGTCAGCGGGGGTGAACAATGAGCAGTTCTTC
v_gene: TRBV14; d_gene: -; j_gene: TRBJ2-1; abundance: few; CDR3aa: CASSLYRVEQFF; CDR3nt: TGTGCCAGCAGCCTGTACAGGGTTGAGCAGTTCTTC
v_gene: TRBV13; d_gene: TRBD1; j_gene: TRBJ1-2; abundance: few; CDR3aa: CASSLGGTGQYPTF; CDR3nt: TGTGCCAGCAGCTTAGGCGGGACAGGGCAATACCCAACCTTC
v_gene: TRBV6-6; d_gene: -; j_gene: TRBJ1-1; abundance: many; CDR3aa: CASTSTGENTEAFF; CDR3nt: TGTGCCAGCACCTCGACAGGAGAAAACACTGAAGCTTTCTTT
v_gene: TRBV7-3; d_gene: -; j_gene: TRBJ2-5; abundance: many; CDR3aa: CASSLMGRGLSETQYF; CDR3nt: TGTGCCAGCAGCTTAATGGGTCGGGGGTTAAGTGAGACCCAGTACTTC
v_gene: TRBV3-1; d_gene: -; j_gene: TRBJ1-5; abundance: few; CDR3aa: CASSPDMQNQPQHF; CDR3nt: TGTGCCAGCAGCCCGGACATGCAAAATCAGCCCCAGCATTTT
v_gene: TRBV20-1; d_gene: -; j_gene: TRBJ2-3; abundance: -; CDR3aa: CSLWGSTDTQYF; CDR3nt: TGCAGCCTATGGGGTAGCACAGATACGCAGTATTTT
v_gene: TRBV2; d_gene: TRBD2; j_gene: TRBJ2-3; abundance: few; CDR3aa: CASRAGGAQYF; CDR3nt: TGTGCCAGCCGAGCGGGGGGCGCGCAGTATTTT
v_gene: TRBV30; d_gene: -; j_gene: TRBJ1-2; abundance: many; CDR3aa: CAWHLRNTYGYTF; CDR3nt: TGTGCCTGGCATCTGCGGAACACCTATGGCTACACCTTC
v_gene: TRBV30; d_gene: -; j_gene: TRBJ2-3; abundance: -; CDR3aa: CARATGTDTQYF; CDR3nt: TGTGCCCGGGCCACAGGTACCGATACGCAGTATTTT
v_gene: TRBV13; d_gene: -; j_gene: TRBJ2-3; abundance: few; CDR3aa: CASSLVGATQYF; CDR3nt: TGTGCCAGCAGCTTAGTAGGGGCTACGCAGTATTTT
v_gene: TRBV6-1; d_gene: TRBD1; j_gene: TRBJ2-3; abundance: -; CDR3aa: CASTISTGNGDTQYF; CDR3nt: TGTGCCAGCACCATCTCGACAGGGAATGGTGATACGCAGTATTTT
v_gene: TRBV19; d_gene: TRBD1; j_gene: TRBJ1-6; abundance: few; CDR3aa: CASSIAGQTNSPLHF; CDR3nt: TGTGCCAGTAGTATAGCGGGACAGACTAATTCACCCCTCCACTTT
v_gene: TRBV5-4; d_gene: -; j_gene: TRBJ2-3; abundance: -; CDR3aa: CASSLSQDTDTQYF; CDR3nt: TGTGCCAGCAGCTTGTCCCAGGACACAGATACGCAGTATTTT
v_gene: TRBV6-1; d_gene: -; j_gene: TRBJ1-1; abundance: -; CDR3aa: CASSLPGPNTEAFF; CDR3nt: TGTGCCAGCAGTTTACCGGGGCCGAACACTGAAGCTTTCTTT
v_gene: TRBV30; d_gene: -; j_gene: TRBJ2-7; abundance: many; CDR3aa: CAWSVLRGGVSYEQYF; CDR3nt: TGTGCCTGGAGTGTACTTAGGGGGGGAGTCTCCTACGAGCAGTACTTC
v_gene: TRBV7-3; d_gene: -; j_gene: TRBJ1-2; abundance: many; CDR3aa: CASSLEVYGYTF; CDR3nt: TGTGCCAGCAGCTTAGAAGTGTATGGCTACACCTTC
v_gene: TRBV2; d_gene: -; j_gene: TRBJ2-3; abundance: many; CDR3aa: CASSSLLATDTQYF; CDR3nt: TGTGCCAGCAGCAGCCTTCTAGCTACTGATACGCAGTATTTT
v_gene: TRBV6-1; d_gene: -; j_gene: TRBJ1-3; abundance: -; CDR3aa: CASRQGIAGNTIYF; CDR3nt: TGTGCCAGCAGGCAGGGCATTGCTGGAAACACCATATATTTT
v_gene: TRBV24-1; d_gene: TRBD1; j_gene: TRBJ1-1; abundance: many; CDR3aa: CATSDSPGGEGGSYEAFF; CDR3nt: TGTGCCACCAGTGATTCTCCAGGGGGCGAAGGAGGCAGTTATGAAGCTTTCTTT
v_gene: TRBV7-8; d_gene: -; j_gene: TRBJ1-1; abundance: few; CDR3aa: CASSFAGENTEAFF; CDR3nt: TGTGCCAGCAGCTTCGCCGGGGAGAACACTGAAGCTTTCTTT
v_gene: TRBV20-1; d_gene: -; j_gene: TRBJ2-3; abundance: -; CDR3aa: CSASKGSRVDTQYF; CDR3nt: TGCAGTGCTAGCAAGGGGTCCCGCGTGGATACGCAGTATTTT
v_gene: TRBV10-3; d_gene: -; j_gene: TRBJ2-7; abundance: -; CDR3aa: CAISRDAAYEQYF; CDR3nt: TGTGCCATCAGTAGGGACGCAGCCTACGAGCAGTACTTC
v_gene: TRBV21-1; d_gene: -; j_gene: TRBJ2-5; abundance: many; CDR3aa: CASNLRLLAETQYF; CDR3nt: TGTGCCAGCAACCTAAGGCTGTTGGCGGAGACCCAGTACTTC
v_gene: TRBV25-1; d_gene: -; j_gene: TRBJ2-3; abundance: many; CDR3aa: CASIAAGSGTDTQYF; CDR3nt: TGTGCCAGCATCGCGGCAGGGTCGGGCACAGATACGCAGTATTTT
v_gene: TRBV5-1; d_gene: TRBD1; j_gene: TRBJ1-2; abundance: few; CDR3aa: CASSSTQGGYGYTF; CDR3nt: TGCGCCAGCAGCTCAACCCAGGGGGGCTATGGCTACACCTTC
v_gene: TRBV5-6; d_gene: -; j_gene: TRBJ1-2; abundance: many; CDR3aa: CASSLADSYGYTF; CDR3nt: TGTGCCAGCAGCTTAGCGGACAGCTATGGCTACACCTTC
v_gene: TRBV4-1; d_gene: -; j_gene: TRBJ1-2; abundance: few; CDR3aa: CASSQPTAANYGYTF; CDR3nt: TGCGCCAGCAGCCAACCCACCGCGGCTAACTATGGCTACACCTTC
v_gene: TRBV5-6; d_gene: -; j_gene: TRBJ1-3; abundance: -; CDR3aa: CASSLDGRSGNTIYF; CDR3nt: TGTGCCAGCAGCTTGGACGGGAGATCGGGAAACACCATATATTTT
v_gene: TRBV9; d_gene: TRBD1; j_gene: TRBJ1-3; abundance: -; CDR3aa: CASSRSDRAFAGNTIYF; CDR3nt: TGTGCCAGCAGCAGAAGCGACAGGGCCTTTGCTGGAAACACCATATATTTT
v_gene: TRBV6-1; d_gene: TRBD1; j_gene: TRBJ2-3; abundance: -; CDR3aa: CASRGTGVHTDTQYF; CDR3nt: TGTGCCAGCAGGGGGACAGGGGTCCACACAGATACGCAGTATTTT
v_gene: TRBV6-1; d_gene: -; j_gene: TRBJ2-7; abundance: few; CDR3aa: CASSLQTVSYEQYF; CDR3nt: TGTGCCAGCAGTCTACAGACTGTCTCCTACGAGCAGTACTTC
v_gene: TRBV12-3/TRBV12-4; d_gene: -; j_gene: TRBJ2-7; abundance: few; CDR3aa: CASSSSVSEQYF; CDR3nt: TGTGCCAGCAGTTCATCAGTGAGCGAGCAGTACTTC
v_gene: TRBV13; d_gene: -; j_gene: TRBJ1-3; abundance: -; CDR3aa: CASTPNVRGNTIYF; CDR3nt: TGTGCCAGCACCCCGAACGTGCGTGGAAACACCATATATTTT
v_gene: TRBV18; d_gene: -; j_gene: TRBJ1-1; abundance: few; CDR3aa: CASSPSGVYANTEAFF; CDR3nt: TGTGCCAGCTCACCTTCAGGTGTTTATGCAAACACTGAAGCTTTCTTT
v_gene: TRBV3-1; d_gene: -; j_gene: TRBJ1-6; abundance: -; CDR3aa: CASSQLRVIYSPLHF; CDR3nt: TGTGCCAGCAGCCAGCTCCGGGTTATATATTCACCCCTCCACTTT
v_gene: TRBV5-5; d_gene: -; j_gene: TRBJ2-7; abundance: few; CDR3aa: CASSRDGGEQYF; CDR3nt: TGTGCCAGCAGCCGGGATGGGGGCGAGCAGTACTTC
v_gene: TRBV19; d_gene: -; j_gene: TRBJ1-5; abundance: few; CDR3aa: CASSIEDVAERHF; CDR3nt: TGTGCCAGTAGTATAGAGGACGTAGCAGAAAGGCATTTT
v_gene: TRBV18; d_gene: TRBD1; j_gene: TRBJ1-1; abundance: few; CDR3aa: CASASGTGAFF; CDR3nt: TGTGCCAGCGCTTCCGGGACAGGGGCTTTCTTT
v_gene: TRBV7-9; d_gene: -; j_gene: TRBJ1-1; abundance: few; CDR3aa: CASSLGRWNTEAFF; CDR3nt: TGTGCCAGCAGCTTAGGTCGCTGGAACACTGAAGCTTTCTTT